Below are 13 T cell receptor beta chains sequenced from a single sample in a study of blood T cell repertoires in COVID-19. Generated by immunoSEQ multiplex PCR, the TCRdb table keeps only in-frame clones and is missing some. The data show about 64,000 clones, roughly 80% seen once. Material: peripheral blood. Source of these receptors: a human donor in a cohort sampled during active COVID-19.

The chain carries TRBV12-3 or TRBV12-4 and TRBJ1-1; tentatively, D is TRBD1 (6 bases). V lost 5 bases and J lost 9, with 10 bases in between. The length of the CDR3 is 11 residues. This CDR3 reads CASSEQGKAFF. The CDR3 nucleotides are TGTGCCAGCAGTGAACAGGGAAAAGCTTTCTTT.

The CDR3 here is CASSPDRDSSGYTF. The DNA for the CDR3 is TGTGCCAGCTCACCGGACAGGGATTCCTCTGGCTACACCTTC. The chain joins TRBV18 to TRBJ1-2, with TRBD1 matching over 8 bases. J lost 7 bases, V lost 3 bases, and 7 bases had no gene match. This CDR3 region has 14 residues. The germline CDR1 and CDR2 sequences are KGHSH and LQKENI.

CDR3 DNA sequence: TGTGCCAGCAGAGACGGACAGGGAGGGTGGAACGAGCAGTACGTC. It codes for CASRDGQGGWNEQYV. This chain links TRBV6-5 with TRBJ2-7; a weak D match, TRBD1 (8 bases). Germline CDR1 reads MNHEY; CDR2 reads SVGAGI. The V gene lost 6 bases and the J gene lost 5 bases, with 20 bases spanning the gap. This CDR3 has 15 amino acids.

This rearrangement joins TRBV6-5 to TRBJ2-5; TRBD1 is a possible D gene (6 bases). The CDR3 has 13 amino acids. Per the germline V gene, CDR1 is MNHEY and CDR2 is SVGAGI. The V gene lost 6 bases and the J gene lost 5 bases, with 13 bases spanning the gap. CDR3 in amino acids: CASRRQGLETQYF. The CDR3 DNA follows: TGTGCCAGCAGGCGGCAGGGGTTGGAGACCCAGTACTTC.

V gene TRBV6-5 combines with J gene TRBJ1-3; D ambiguous. The CDR3 has 13 residues. V shed 3 bases and J shed 2 bases, with 5 bases lying between them. Germline CDR1 is MNHEY and CDR2 is SVGAGI. The CDR3 nucleotides are TGTGCCAGCAGTTATCAGGCTGGAAACACCATATATTTT. This codes for CASSYQAGNTIYF.

The rearrangement links TRBV3-1 (or the pseudogene TRBV3-2) to TRBJ1-5, with D unclear. V was cut by 1 base and J by 5 bases, with 6 bases left in between. This CDR3 contains 13 residues. Germline lookup yields CDR1 LGHDT and CDR2 YNNKEL (reference sequence). The CDR3, as DNA: TGTGCCAGCAGCCAAGCCCCGGATCAGCCCCAGCATTTT. It specifies CASSQAPDQPQHF.

The chain joins TRBV3-1 (or the pseudogene TRBV3-2) to TRBJ2-5, with D uncertain. This CDR3 comprises 13 residues. The V gene lost 0 bases and the J gene lost 7 bases, with 9 bases spanning the gap. CDR1 and CDR2 from the germline V gene are LGHDT and YNNKEL (reference sequence). CDR3 region: CASSQEEGGTQYF. CDR3 DNA: TGTGCCAGCAGCCAAGAAGAAGGCGGGACCCAGTACTTC.

The CDR3 bases are TGTGCCAGCACCACCGGTTGGCAGCCCCAGCATTTT. Its protein is CASTTGWQPQHF. The chain links TRBV6-5 to TRBJ1-5; D unclear. Trimming shortened V by 7 bases and J by 7 bases, and 11 bases separated the two germline ends. The CDR3 covers 12 residues. Germline CDR1 MNHEY, CDR2 SVGAGI.

The chain recombines TRBV5-5 with TRBJ1-2; 7 bases map to TRBD1. Germline loops: CDR1 SGHKS, CDR2 YYEKEE (reference sequence). This CDR3 comprises 15 residues. V was pared by 2 bases and J by 3 bases, with 7 bases of the junction left unmatched. In nucleotides, the CDR3 is TGTGCCAGCAGCTTACAAGGGACAGCTGACTATGGCTACACCTTC. Its translation is CASSLQGTADYGYTF.

The chain has TRBV7-9 and TRBJ1-1; TRBD1 is a possible D gene (6 bases). The CDR3 spans 11 residues. Per germline, CDR1 SEHNR and CDR2 FQNEAQ (reference sequence). V was clipped by 5 bases and J by 9 bases, with 10 bases between them. CDR3 amino acids: CASSTDSKAFF. CDR3 DNA: TGTGCCAGCAGCACGGACAGCAAAGCTTTCTTT.

The V call is TRBV11-2, the J call TRBJ1-1; D unclear. Between the trimmed V and J ends, which lost 2 bases and 1 base, there was a span of 5 bases. Per the germline V gene, CDR1 is SGHAT and CDR2 is FQNNGV. The CDR3 is 13 residues long. In nucleotides, the CDR3 is TGTGCCAGCAGCTTACAGGAGAACACTGAAGCTTTCTTT. Protein product: CASSLQENTEAFF.

This chain joins TRBV14 and TRBJ2-2; 8 bases are shared with TRBD2. This CDR3 region has 15 residues. The germline gives CDR1 SGHDN, CDR2 FVKESK. The J segment lost 8 bases and the V segment lost 1 base, leaving 6 bases of the junction unmatched. The CDR3 spells CASSQGRLATGELFF. The CDR3 bases are TGTGCCAGCAGCCAAGGGCGACTAGCGACTGGGGAGCTGTTTTTT.

The chain links TRBV27 to TRBJ2-3, with TRBD2 matching 7 bases. The CDR3 covers 17 residues. After removal of 4 bases from V and 1 base from J, the junction contained 11 bases not matched to a gene. CDR1 is MNHEY and CDR2 is SMNVEV in the germline V gene (reference sequence). The CDR3 nucleotides are TGTGCCAGCAGTTATAGATGGGAGCGGGGTGGCACAGATACGCAGTATTTT. Its translation is CASSYRWERGGTDTQYF.